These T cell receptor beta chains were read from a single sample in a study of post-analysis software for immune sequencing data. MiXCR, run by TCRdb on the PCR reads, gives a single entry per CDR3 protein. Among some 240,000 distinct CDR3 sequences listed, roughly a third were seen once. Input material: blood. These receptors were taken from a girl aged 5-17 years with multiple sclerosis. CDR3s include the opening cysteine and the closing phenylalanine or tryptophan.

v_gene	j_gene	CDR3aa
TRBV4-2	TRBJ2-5	CASSQKRGSQETQYF
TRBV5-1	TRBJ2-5	CASSLVIQETQYF
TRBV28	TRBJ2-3	CASIKGTGGVTDTQYF
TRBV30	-	CAWIPAGHSQETQYF
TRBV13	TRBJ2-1	CASSSGLAGITEQFF
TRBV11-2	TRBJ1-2	CACSLGQGYGYTF
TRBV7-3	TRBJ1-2	CASSATLTGQGARAGYTF
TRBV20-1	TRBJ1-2	CSLAPFTVYSGTGIRSYTF
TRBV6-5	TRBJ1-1	CTSSYRSRGGVTEAFF
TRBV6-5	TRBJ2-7	CASVARRTGVTYEQYF